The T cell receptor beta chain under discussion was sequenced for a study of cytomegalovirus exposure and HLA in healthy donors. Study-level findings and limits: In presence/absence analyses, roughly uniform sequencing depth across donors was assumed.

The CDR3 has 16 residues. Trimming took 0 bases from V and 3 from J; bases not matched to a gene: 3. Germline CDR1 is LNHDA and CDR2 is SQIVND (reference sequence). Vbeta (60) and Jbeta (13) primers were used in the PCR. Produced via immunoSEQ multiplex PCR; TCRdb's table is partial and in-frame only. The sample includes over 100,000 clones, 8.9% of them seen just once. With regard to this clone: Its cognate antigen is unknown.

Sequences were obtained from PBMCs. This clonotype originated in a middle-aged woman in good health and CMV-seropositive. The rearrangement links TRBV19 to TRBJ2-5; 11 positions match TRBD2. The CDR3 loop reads CASSIDPSGGKETQYF. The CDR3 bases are TGTGCCAGTAGTATAGATCCTAGCGGGGGGAAAGAGACCCAGTACTTC.